These 8 T cell receptor beta chains were sequenced from one sample in a study of T cell responses to AZD1222 COVID-19 vaccine (dated by TCRdb to about 2021). Taken with the paper, the label for time point translates to: baseline before first vaccination. Library prep was done by the immunoSEQ multiplex PCR assay. The immuneACCESS repertoire file appears here via TCRdb, limited to in-frame rearrangements. These files lack a portion of the clones; in checked studies, under half of the deficit traces to unresolved V genes, and the cause of the others is not known. Across this sample there are about 150,000 clones, with 90% seen only once. Roughly 1.9% of the sample is in the top ten clones. Source: peripheral blood, taken on day 0 of AZD1222 vaccination. These receptors came from an adult in good health.

The V call is TRBV6-2 or TRBV6-3, the J call TRBJ1-5; D might be TRBD1 (5 bases). V gave up 5 bases and J gave up 5 bases, with 13 bases separating them. Germline V lookup: CDR1 MNHEY, CDR2 SVGEGT. The CDR3 covers 14 residues. Written as DNA, the CDR3 is TGTGCCAGCAGTGACCGGGACTCTTATCAGCCCCAGCATTTT. Translation: CASSDRDSYQPQHF.

The rearrangement links TRBV19 to TRBJ1-5; D might be TRBD1 (6 bases). Germline-derived CDR1 and CDR2 are LNHDA and SQIVND (reference sequence). The germline V and J ends were trimmed by 4 bases and 2 bases, with 6 bases remaining between them. CDR3 size: 13 residues. CDR3: CASSRQGNQPQHF. Here the CDR3 DNA reads TGTGCCAGTAGTAGACAGGGCAATCAGCCCCAGCATTTT.

CDR3 DNA sequence: TGTGCCATCGGTAACCTGGACAGGAACAATGAGCAGTTCTTC. Amino acid sequence: CAIGNLDRNNEQFF. The chain has TRBV10-3 and TRBJ2-1; 7 nucleotides match TRBD1. V gave up 8 bases and J gave up 5 bases; unmatched junction bases: 9. This CDR3 region has 14 residues. CDR1 and CDR2 (germline): ENHRY, SYGVKD.

The J gene is TRBJ2-3, the V gene TRBV19, with a weak D call TRBD1 (6 bases). CDR1 LNHDA and CDR2 SQIVND come from the germline V gene (reference sequence). This CDR3 has 14 residues. V lost 2 bases and J 5 bases, leaving 11 bases between the germline ends. The DNA of the CDR3 is TGTGCCAGTAGTATAACCAGGGGAGAAGATACGCAGTATTTT. Encoded protein: CASSITRGEDTQYF.

The chain uses TRBV5-6 and TRBJ1-2; 10 bases match TRBD1. This CDR3 spans 14 amino acids. Germline CDR1 and CDR2: SGHDT and YYEEEE. J was trimmed by 4 bases and V by 4 bases; bases with no gene match: 4. The CDR3 coding sequence is TGTGCCAGCAGCACCTGGACAGGGGGCTATGGCTACACCTTC. This encodes CASSTWTGGYGYTF. Full variable domain (outside the CDR3, taken from reference TRBV5-6 and TRBJ1-2): DAGVTQSPTHLIKTRGQQVTLRCSPKSGHDTVSWYQQALGQGPQFIFQYYEEEERQRGNFPDRFSGHQFPNYSSELNVNALLLGDSALYLCASSTWTGGYGYTFGSGTRLTVV.

J is TRBJ2-5 and V is TRBV15; 9 bases match TRBD1. The CDR3 contains 15 residues. With 5 bases clipped from V and 3 bases from J, the junction kept 7 bases outside the gene matches. Germline V gene sequence: CDR1 LNHNV, CDR2 YYDKDF (reference sequence). The CDR3 reads CATSPGDRDEETQYF. In nucleotides, the CDR3 is TGTGCCACCAGCCCGGGGGACAGGGATGAAGAGACCCAGTACTTC.

The DNA for the CDR3 is TGTGCCAGCAGCTACTCGACAGATTCACCCCTCCACTTT. Protein sequence: CASSYSTDSPLHF. V usage is TRBV7-9 and J usage is TRBJ1-6; D possibly corresponds to TRBD1 (5 bases). Trimming cost V 4 bases and J 8 bases, with 9 bases left between them. The CDR3 has 13 amino acids. The germline CDR1 and CDR2 sequences are SEHNR and FQNEAQ (reference sequence).

This sequence joins TRBV15 and TRBJ2-3, with TRBD2 matching 13 bases. Germline CDR1 reads LNHNV; CDR2 reads YYDKDF (reference sequence). The CDR3 runs to 18 residues. Unmatched junction bases numbered 13, after V lost 4 bases and J lost 6 bases. The chain's CDR3 is CATSTRLAGGPRVDTQYF. The CDR3 region has the DNA TGTGCCACCAGCACAAGACTAGCGGGAGGACCGAGGGTGGATACGCAGTATTTT.